Sequencing of this T cell receptor (beta chain) was carried out in a study of blood T cell repertoires in COVID-19. At the level of the study: The origin of the acute and convalescent COVID-19 samples was the United States, Italy and Spain. Sample material is recorded as cDNA or gDNA derived from T cells, B-cell-depleted T cells, or PBMCs.

Enrolled during active infection, Seattle patients were then followed longitudinally. Using immunoSEQ multiplex PCR, the repertoire was profiled, and TCRdb retains in-frame clones only, with some absent. In the table there are around 130,000 clones, about 88% of which are singletons. This clone was observed a few times. V lost 3 bases and J 6 bases, leaving 14 bases between the germline ends. The CDR3 is made up of 14 amino acids. CDR1 MNHEY and CDR2 SVGAGI come from the germline V gene. What was sequenced was peripheral blood. This TCR was recovered from a human donor with COVID-19, enrolled during active disease. The donor label of this sample is uncertain. The V and J genes are TRBV6-5 and TRBJ2-5; a weak D match, TRBD1 (6 bases). The CDR3 loop is CASSYSRGRKTQYF. CDR3 in DNA: TGTGCCAGCAGTTATTCCAGGGGACGGAAGACCCAGTACTTC.